Following are 14 T cell receptor beta chains from one sample sequenced in a study of vaccination and CD4 T cells after COVID-19 (dated 2022 in TCRdb). The receptor library was made with PCR. The listed sequencing device is Illumina iSeq 100. TCR sequencing of DNA from cultured CD4+ T cells used the Oncomine TCR Beta short-read assay at the Johns Hopkins FTIC core. The public reads were reprocessed in TCRdb via fastp at Q25 and MiXCR, keeping in-frame beta chains. Every entry covers one CDR3 protein and lists the most common genes and DNA from its rows. For this sample there are over 10,000 distinct CDR3 sequences; about 30% appear just once. The biggest ten clones account for around an eighth of the sample. Antigen specificity for these receptors is unknown. What the treatment or condition label conveys for this sample: approximately 9-day PBMC culture with coronavirus spike peptide pools or control peptides (ViraFEST assay).

Material for sequencing was CD4+ T cells from blood, cultured in vitro. The receptors come from a human donor who had recovered from COVID-19.

The V call is TRBV18, the J call TRBJ2-1; 14 nucleotides align to TRBD2. Per the germline V gene, CDR1 is KGHSH and CDR2 is LQKENI. Trimming took 4 bases from V and 4 from J; bases not matched to a gene: 18. The CDR3 sequence is 21 residues long. The DNA of the CDR3 is TGTGCCAGCTCACAACAGGGAGAGGGACTAGCGGGAGTGTTGTGGTACAATGAGCAGTTCTTC. Translating it yields CASSQQGEGLAGVLWYNEQFF.

Only a few counts were recorded for this clonotype. The V call is TRBV2, the J call TRBJ2-3, with D tentatively TRBD1 (6 bases). The CDR3 sequence is 16 residues long. V lost 6 bases and J lost 1, with 17 bases in between. CDR1 and CDR2 (germline): SNHLY, FYNNEI. Here the CDR3 reads CASSRDTSSGTDTQYF. CDR3 nucleotides: TGTGCCAGCAGCCGGGACACTTCGTCGGGCACAGATACGCAGTATTTT.

The V and J genes are TRBV20-1 and TRBJ2-7; 9 bases fit TRBD2. CDR3 length: 15 residues. After removal of 5 bases from V and 4 bases from J, the junction contained 12 bases not matched to a gene. Per the germline V gene, CDR1 is DFQATT and CDR2 is SNEGSKA (reference sequence). CDR3 residues: CSAGGSAGGLYEQYF. In DNA, the CDR3 is TGCAGTGCTGGGGGATCGGCGGGAGGGCTTTACGAGCAGTACTTC.

The rearrangement uses TRBV7-2 and TRBJ2-6, with 7 nucleotides matching TRBD1. The length of the CDR3 is 16 residues. With 5 bases clipped from V and 2 bases from J, the junction kept 6 bases outside the gene matches. Germline-derived CDR1 and CDR2 are SGHTA and FQGNSA. CDR3 nucleotide sequence: TGTGCCAGCAGCGGCAGGGGGATTCCTGGGGCCAACGTCCTGACTTTC. This gives the protein CASSGRGIPGANVLTF.

This clonotype turned up a few times. This chain links TRBV4-1 with TRBJ2-7; 12 bases agree with TRBD2. With V trimmed by 1 base and J by 3 bases, 10 bases remained unmatched. The CDR3 is 18 amino acids. In germline, CDR1 is MGHRA, CDR2 YSYEKL. The CDR3 loop reads CASSQVFLTSGSVYEQYF. CDR3 nucleotides: TGCGCCAGCAGCCAAGTTTTCTTGACTAGCGGGAGCGTCTACGAGCAGTACTTC.

The CDR3, as DNA: TGTGCCAGCCGGAGCGGGGGATCAACTAATGAAAAACTGTTTTTT. Amino acid sequence: CASRSGGSTNEKLFF. The V call is TRBV28, the J call TRBJ1-4; possibly TRBD1 for D (5 bases). Germline CDR1 and CDR2: MDHEN and SYDVKM. Trimming stripped 8 bases from V and 0 bases from J, with 13 bases between. The CDR3 has 15 residues.

The chain uses TRBV19 and TRBJ2-6, with 9 bases that match TRBD1. The CDR3 is made up of 15 amino acids. Germline V lookup: CDR1 LNHDA, CDR2 SQIVND (reference sequence). The V and J ends lost 11 bases and 0 bases, in that order; junction bases with no gene match: 5. CDR3 nucleotides: TGTGCCGCCGGACAGGGGAGCTCTGGGGCCAACGTCCTGACTTTC. This encodes CAAGQGSSGANVLTF.

V and J are TRBV19 and TRBJ1-5, with 8 bases fitting TRBD1. This CDR3 has 18 amino acids. The germline V gene encodes CDR1 LNHDA and CDR2 SQIVND (reference sequence). With V trimmed by 7 bases and J by 3 bases, 17 bases remained unmatched. Written as DNA, the CDR3 is TGTGCCAGTATCCAAAGGTCCCCAGGGACAGGAGACAATCAGCCCCAGCATTTT. Residues: CASIQRSPGTGDNQPQHF.

The chain has TRBV6-1 and TRBJ1-2; 8 bases fit TRBD1. CDR1 is MNHNS, CDR2 SASEGT, per germline. V was clipped by 5 bases and J by 4 bases; unmatched bases: 6. This CDR3 has 14 amino acids. CDR3 sequence reads: CASSLSGQAYGYTF. The CDR3 bases are TGTGCCAGCAGTCTATCGGGACAGGCCTATGGCTACACCTTC.

The chain combines TRBV20-1 with TRBJ1-1, with TRBD1 as a possible D gene (6 bases). The CDR3 has 13 residues. Per the germline V gene, CDR1 is DFQATT and CDR2 is SNEGSKA (reference sequence). V lost 3 bases to trimming and J lost 1 base, with 9 bases between them. The DNA for the CDR3 is TGCAGTGCTAGGGAGGACAGGAACACTGAAGCTTTCTTT. It translates to CSAREDRNTEAFF.

V gene TRBV6-1 combines with J gene TRBJ1-2; D unclear. V was shortened by 7 bases and J by 0 bases, with 12 bases between the two germline ends. The CDR3 contains 14 residues. Per the germline V gene, CDR1 is MNHNS and CDR2 is SASEGT. CDR3 DNA: TGTGCCAGCATCTGGACCCACGCTAACTATGGCTACACCTTC. Its protein product is CASIWTHANYGYTF.

The table lists this clonotype with a few counts. V gene TRBV7-2 combines with J gene TRBJ2-2; TRBD2 might be the D (6 bases). Trimming left V 5 bases short and J 2 bases short, with 12 bases between. The length of the CDR3 is 15 residues. The V gene's germline CDR1 is SGHTA and CDR2 FQGNSA. The CDR3 region is CASSQNSGNTGELFF. The CDR3 nucleotides are TGTGCCAGCAGCCAAAATAGCGGAAACACCGGGGAGCTGTTTTTT.

The J gene is TRBJ1-1, the V gene TRBV5-5; D might be TRBD1 (5 bases). The CDR3 is 14 residues long. V dropped 4 bases and J dropped 0 bases, with 10 bases sitting between them. Germline CDR1 SGHKS, CDR2 YYEKEE (reference sequence). The CDR3 DNA sequence: TGTGCCAGCAGCCCGGGACTCATGAACACTGAAGCTTTCTTT. Amino acid sequence: CASSPGLMNTEAFF.

This clonotype was counted a few times. V gene TRBV6-2 or TRBV6-3 combines with J gene TRBJ2-4; 8 bases are a match to TRBD1. From germline, CDR1 is MNHEY and CDR2 SVGEGT. The J segment lost 0 bases and the V segment lost 4 bases, leaving 8 bases of the junction unmatched. The CDR3 consists of 17 residues. The CDR3 is CASSSPDRGLAKNIQYF. The CDR3 region has the DNA TGTGCCAGCAGTTCCCCCGACAGGGGTTTAGCCAAAAACATTCAGTACTTC.